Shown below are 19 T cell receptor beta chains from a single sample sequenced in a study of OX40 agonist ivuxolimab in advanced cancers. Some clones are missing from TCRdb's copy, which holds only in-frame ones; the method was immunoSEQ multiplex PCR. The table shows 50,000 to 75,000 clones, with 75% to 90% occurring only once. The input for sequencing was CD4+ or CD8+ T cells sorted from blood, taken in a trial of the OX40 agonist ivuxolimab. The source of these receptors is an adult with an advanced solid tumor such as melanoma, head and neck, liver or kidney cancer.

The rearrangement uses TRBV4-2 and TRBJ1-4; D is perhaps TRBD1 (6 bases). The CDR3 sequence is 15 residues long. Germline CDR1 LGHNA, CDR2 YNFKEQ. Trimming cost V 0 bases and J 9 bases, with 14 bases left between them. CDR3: CASSQEGTNLQKLFF. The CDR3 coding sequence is TGTGCCAGCAGCCAAGAAGGGACAAATTTACAAAAACTGTTTTTT.

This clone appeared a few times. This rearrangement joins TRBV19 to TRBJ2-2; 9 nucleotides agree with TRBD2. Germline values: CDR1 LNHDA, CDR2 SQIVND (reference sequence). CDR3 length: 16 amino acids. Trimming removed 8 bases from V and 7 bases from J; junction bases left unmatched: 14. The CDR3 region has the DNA TGTGCCAGTGATACGATGGCGGGGGGGCCCGGCGGGGAGCTGTTTTTT. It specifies CASDTMAGGPGGELFF.

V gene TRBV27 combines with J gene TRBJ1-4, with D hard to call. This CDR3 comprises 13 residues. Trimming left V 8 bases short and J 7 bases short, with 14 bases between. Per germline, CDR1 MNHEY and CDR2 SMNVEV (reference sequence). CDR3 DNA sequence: TGTGCCAGCCGCCCCCCCGGTGGTGAAAAACTGTTTTTT. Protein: CASRPPGGEKLFF.

CDR3 sequence (DNA): TGCGCCAGCAGCTTGGGGTACAGAATAAACACTGAAGCTTTCTTT. It encodes CASSLGYRINTEAFF. This rearrangement joins TRBV5-1 to TRBJ1-1; D is unclear. The CDR3 length is 15 residues. CDR1 and CDR2 from the germline V gene are SGHRS and YFSETQ. V was trimmed by 0 bases and J by 2 bases, leaving 11 bases between them.

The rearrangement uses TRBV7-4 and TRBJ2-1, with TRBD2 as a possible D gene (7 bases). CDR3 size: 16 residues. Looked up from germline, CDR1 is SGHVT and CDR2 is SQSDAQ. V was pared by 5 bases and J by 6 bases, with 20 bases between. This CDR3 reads CASSTPRGRGGNEQFF. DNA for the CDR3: TGTGCCAGCAGCACACCCAGGGGAAGGGGGGGCAATGAGCAGTTCTTC.

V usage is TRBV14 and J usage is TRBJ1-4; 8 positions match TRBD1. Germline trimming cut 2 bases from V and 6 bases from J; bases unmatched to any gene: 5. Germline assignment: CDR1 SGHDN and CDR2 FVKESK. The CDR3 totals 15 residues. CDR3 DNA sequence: TGTGCCAGCAGCCAAAGACAGGGGTTCGATGAAAAACTGTTTTTT. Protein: CASSQRQGFDEKLFF.

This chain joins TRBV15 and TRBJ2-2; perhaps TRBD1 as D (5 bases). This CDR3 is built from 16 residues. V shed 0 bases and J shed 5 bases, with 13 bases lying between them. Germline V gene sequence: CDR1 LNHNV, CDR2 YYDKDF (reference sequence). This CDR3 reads CATSRDRAILTGELFF. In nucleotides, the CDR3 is TGTGCCACCAGCAGAGACAGGGCGATTTTGACCGGGGAGCTGTTTTTT. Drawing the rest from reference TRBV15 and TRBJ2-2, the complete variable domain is DAMVIQNPRYQVTQFGKPVTLSCSQTLNHNVMYWYQQKSSQAPKLLFHYYDKDFNNEADTPDNFQSRRPNTSFCFLDIRSPGLGDTAMYLCATSRDRAILTGELFFGEGSRLTVL.

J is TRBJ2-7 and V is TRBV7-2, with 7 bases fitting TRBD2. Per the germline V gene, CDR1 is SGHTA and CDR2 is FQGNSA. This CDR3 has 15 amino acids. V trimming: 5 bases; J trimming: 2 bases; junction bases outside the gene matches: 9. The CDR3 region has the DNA TGTGCCAGCAGCCGCGGGACTACCTTTACCTACGAGCAGTACTTC. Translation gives CASSRGTTFTYEQYF.

The CDR3 is CSVLPGSSGANVLTF. In DNA, the CDR3 is TGCAGCGTTCTGCCGGGGAGCTCTGGGGCCAACGTCCTGACTTTC. This chain links TRBV29-1 with TRBJ2-6, with D maybe TRBD2 (5 bases). Trimming took 5 bases from V and 0 from J, leaving 11 bases between them. This CDR3 has 15 amino acids. The germline V gene encodes CDR1 SQVTM and CDR2 ANQGSEA.

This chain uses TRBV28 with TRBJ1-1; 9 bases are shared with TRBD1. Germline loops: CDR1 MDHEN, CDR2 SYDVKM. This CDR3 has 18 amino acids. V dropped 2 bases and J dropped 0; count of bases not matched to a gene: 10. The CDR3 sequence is CASSLRYIRDRVNTEAFF. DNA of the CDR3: TGTGCCAGCAGTTTACGGTACATCCGGGACAGGGTGAACACTGAAGCTTTCTTT. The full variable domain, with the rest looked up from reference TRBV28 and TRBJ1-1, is DVKVTQSSRYLVKRTGEKVFLECVQDMDHENMFWYRQDPGLGLRLIYFSYDVKMKEKGDIPEGYSVSREKKERFSLILESASTNQTSMYLCASSLRYIRDRVNTEAFFGQGTRLTVV.

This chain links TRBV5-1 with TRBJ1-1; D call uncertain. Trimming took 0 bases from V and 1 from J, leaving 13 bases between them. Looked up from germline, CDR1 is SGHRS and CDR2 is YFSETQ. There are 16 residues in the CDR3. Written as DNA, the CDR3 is TGCGCCAGCAGCTTGGGGGCTAATCTGGGGAACACTGAAGCTTTCTTT. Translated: CASSLGANLGNTEAFF.

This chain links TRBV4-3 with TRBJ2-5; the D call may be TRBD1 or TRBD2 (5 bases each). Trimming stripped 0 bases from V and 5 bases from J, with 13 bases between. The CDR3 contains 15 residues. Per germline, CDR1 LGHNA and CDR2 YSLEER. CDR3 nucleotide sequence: TGCGCCAGCAGCCAAGAAAGAGGGGTAAGGGAGACCCAGTACTTC. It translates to CASSQERGVRETQYF.

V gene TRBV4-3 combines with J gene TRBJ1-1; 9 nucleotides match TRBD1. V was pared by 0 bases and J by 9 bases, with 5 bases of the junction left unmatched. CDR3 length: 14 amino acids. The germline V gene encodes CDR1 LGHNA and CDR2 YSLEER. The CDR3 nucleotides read TGCGCCAGCAGCCAAGATAGGGGACAGGGAAAAGCTTTCTTT. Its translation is CASSQDRGQGKAFF.

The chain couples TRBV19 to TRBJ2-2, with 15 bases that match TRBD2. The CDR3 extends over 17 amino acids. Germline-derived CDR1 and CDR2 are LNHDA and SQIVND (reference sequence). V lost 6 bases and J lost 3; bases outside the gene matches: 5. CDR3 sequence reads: CASRGTSGRPHTGELFF. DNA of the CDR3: TGTGCCAGTAGGGGGACTAGCGGGAGGCCACACACCGGGGAGCTGTTTTTT. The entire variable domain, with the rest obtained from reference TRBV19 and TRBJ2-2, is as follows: DGGITQSPKYLFRKEGQNVTLSCEQNLNHDAMYWYRQDPGQGLRLIYYSQIVNDFQKGDIAEGYSVSREKKESFPLTVTSAQKNPTAFYLCASRGTSGRPHTGELFFGEGSRLTVL.

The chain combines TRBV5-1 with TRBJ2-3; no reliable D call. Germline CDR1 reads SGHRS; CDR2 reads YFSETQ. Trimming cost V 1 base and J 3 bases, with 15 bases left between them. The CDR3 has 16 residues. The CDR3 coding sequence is TGCGCCAGCAGCTTGAGGCAGTTCTCCCATACAGATACGCAGTATTTT. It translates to CASSLRQFSHTDTQYF.

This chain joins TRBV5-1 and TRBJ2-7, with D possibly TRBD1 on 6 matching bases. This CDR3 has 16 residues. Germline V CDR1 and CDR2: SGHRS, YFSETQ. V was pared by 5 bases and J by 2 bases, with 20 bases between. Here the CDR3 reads CASRSLHTGNPYEQYF. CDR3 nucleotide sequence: TGCGCCAGCAGATCGCTCCACACAGGGAACCCCTACGAGCAGTACTTC.

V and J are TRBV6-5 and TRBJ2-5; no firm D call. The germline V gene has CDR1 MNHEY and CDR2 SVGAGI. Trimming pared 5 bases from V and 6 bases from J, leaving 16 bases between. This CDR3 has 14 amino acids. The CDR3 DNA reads TGTGCCAGCAGTCTAGGCCCTACCCTCCAGACCCAGTACTTC. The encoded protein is CASSLGPTLQTQYF.

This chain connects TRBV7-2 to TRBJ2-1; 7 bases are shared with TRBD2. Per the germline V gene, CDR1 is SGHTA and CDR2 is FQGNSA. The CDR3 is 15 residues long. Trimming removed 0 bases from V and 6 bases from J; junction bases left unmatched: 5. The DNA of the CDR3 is TGTGCCAGCAGCTTAGCGGGGGGGTCGTTCAATGAGCAGTTCTTC. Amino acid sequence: CASSLAGGSFNEQFF.

This chain's CDR3 is CSAREQPQHF. For the CDR3, the DNA is TGCAGTGCTAGAGAACAGCCCCAGCATTTT. V gene TRBV20-1 combines with J gene TRBJ1-5; D is unresolved. The germline CDR1 and CDR2 sequences are DFQATT and SNEGSKA (reference sequence). Trimming shortened V by 0 bases and J by 7 bases, and 1 base separated the two germline ends. CDR3 length: 10 amino acids.